One T cell receptor beta chain is described in this entry. This specimen belongs to a study of blood T cell repertoires in COVID-19. As for the study in general: Sites across the United States, Italy and Spain contributed samples from acute and convalescent COVID-19. PBMCs, B-cell-depleted T cells, or T cells were the source of the cDNA or gDNA that made up the material.

Original analysis: Amplification of reference gene primers was used by the study to estimate nucleated cell counts. Profiling relied on immunoSEQ multiplex PCR, and the TCRdb table lists in-frame clones only, not all of them. V, J and clone size are taken as reported in that table, and D and trimming were inferred from the DNA itself. The table includes about 490,000 clones, approximately 83% detected once. This CDR3 contains 17 residues. The germline gives CDR1 SGHNT, CDR2 YENEEA. V lost 5 bases and J lost 0; bases outside the gene matches: 7. The clonotype was recovered from a human donor in a cohort sampled during active COVID-19. This chain connects TRBV11-3 to TRBJ2-1, with 10 bases lining up with TRBD2. Sequencing used peripheral blood. Written as DNA, the CDR3 is TGTGCCAGCAGCCCCCGGACTAGCGGTAGCTCCTACAATGAGCAGTTCTTC. This encodes CASSPRTSGSSYNEQFF.